This TCR beta chain originates from a study of cytomegalovirus exposure and HLA in healthy donors (dated by TCRdb to 2017 to 2019). Turning to the overall study: According to an earlier analysis of a few hundred of the donors, about 180 million T cells yielded roughly 110 million unique TCR beta sequences and around 280 Gb of sequence data. An early release that covered fewer than 750 HLA-typed donors contained approximately 300 gigabases of sequencing data and some 87 million unique TCR sequences. Of the roughly 390 genotyped donors, roughly 76% were placed in the genetic ancestry cluster associated with self-reported Caucasian donors. The study aimed to test whether cataloging public T cell receptors could reveal signatures of past pathogen exposure. Using immunosequencing, the study profiled T cell repertoires from 550 to 750 subjects and related those repertoires to cytomegalovirus serostatus. Besides the first cohort of under 700 subjects, a separate validation cohort made up of some 110 different subjects was used. High-throughput TCR immunosequencing, statistical association of individual TCRs with disease status, and machine learning were combined to predict cytomegalovirus infection status. To study patterns of TCR occurrence, a later analysis re-analyzed previously published TCR beta repertoires from several hundred donors and added high-resolution HLA genotyping. In the later analysis, no new phenotypic data were used to find candidate immune exposures; instead, reliance was placed on TCR beta sequences and their occurrence across donors. An earlier analysis of 500 to 750 of the donors applied high-throughput TCR beta sequencing to assess whether each TCR beta V gene segment acted as functional or pseudogenic. Donor age, sex, ethnicity and CMV serostatus were compiled together with the repertoire data. Genome-wide SNP genotypes for about 65% of the 666 donors were used in a later genetic analysis, which treated that subset as a discovery cohort. Every discovery cohort repertoire had been produced on one sequencing platform. Class I and class II HLA loci were covered by the typing at four-digit resolution. The number of donors typed differed by locus, with about 629-640 for A, B, C, DRB1 and DQB1, over 500 for DQA1, over 600 for DPA1, and roughly 450 for DPB1. About five DR-DQ haplotypes were handled as single units for association and clustering because linkage in the cohort was strong. Among some 410 genotyped donors of the cohort, an average of 235,054 unique TCR beta nucleotide sequences were sequenced per donor, around 18% of them non-productive.

The cohort comprised hundreds of healthy bone marrow donors. All cohort members were sampled while nominally healthy, although unrecorded immune exposures were likely present. The donor tested CMV seropositive, placing the donor among the 290 or so seropositive members of the cohort. Each donor provided a peripheral blood sample, and peripheral blood mononuclear cells were used for TCR beta sequencing. The Qiagen DNeasy Blood Extraction Kit was used to extract genomic DNA from the blood cell samples. Notes on this clone: Its antigen specificity is not known. No base quality values were provided; no much bigger clone lies one nucleotide off.

CDR1 and CDR2 are read off the germline V gene as LGHNA and YNFKEQ. The CDR3 sequence holds 17 residues, the cysteine and phenylalanine included. CDR3 DNA is the only sequence kept; it has 51 bases, read in frame from the first base. V was cut back by 0 bases and J by 2 bases, leaving a gap of 14 bases between them. What the work shows at the level of the full study, not this receptor alone: According to a later analysis, most CMV-associated TCR beta chains appeared to be HLA-restricted, and the HLA associations seemed to be driven largely by CMV exposure. While some public TCRs were present in many individuals, most TCR sequences turned up only very rarely across donors. Because HLA typing was missing for some donors at each locus, association tests included only the typed subset. According to the authors, the approach could potentially be generalized to other disease states and immunological phenotypes. According to a later analysis, parvovirus B19, influenza, CMV and Epstein-Barr virus appeared linked to several top co-occurrence clusters. In vitro tests confirmed that a few of the cytomegalovirus-associated TCR beta chains recognize cytomegalovirus antigens. Linkage disequilibrium might explain the correlated functional status among segregating V segments, but an unknown experimental factor could not be excluded. When HLA alleles, especially DR and DQ, strongly co-occurred, TCR associations were difficult to assign to individual alleles. Sequencing depth was assumed to be roughly uniform across donors in the presence/absence analyses, though that assumption may not hold. Compared with equally common non-associated chains, HLA-associated TCR beta chains in a later analysis were more clonally expanded and had lower generation probabilities. The study gave a list of more than 150 TCR beta chains associated with cytomegalovirus. This cohort had only TCR beta chains sequenced, and the lack of alpha or paired-chain data limited which features could be detected. In a later genetic analysis, a missense DCLRE1C variant was associated with V-gene and J-gene trimming of TCR beta chains, and the association was replicated in an independent cohort. In both the original and validation cohorts, the classifier was reported to diagnose cytomegalovirus status with high specificity and sensitivity. Because the 87-base-pair reads could not distinguish some IMGT-functional V segments, including TRBV6-2 and TRBV6-3, those segments were excluded. The earlier analysis of fewer than 750 of the donors excluded approximately 15 rarely observed V segments, including chromosome 9 orphons, because counts were too low. The only immune exposure information available for the cohort was CMV serostatus. According to a later analysis, TCR association rates differed among HLA loci, with DRB1 alleles showing the most associated TCRs and HLA-C alleles showing the fewest. A later analysis associated about 18,000 TCR beta sequences with specific HLA alleles at a false discovery rate of 0.05. A further reported finding was that TCR beta sequences accurately predicted the HLA-A and HLA-B alleles for most subjects in the first cohort. A cluster of highly shared sequence variants was judged likely to represent a technical artifact of the sequencing pipeline. An earlier analysis of roughly 570 of the donors showed that most TCR beta V segments appeared in productive rearrangements either about 87% or about 30% of the time, which broadly matched IMGT annotations. In a later genetic analysis, fewer N-insertions in productive TCRs were reported among donors in an Asian-associated ancestry cluster than the roughly 640-donor mean.

The library was made by the immunoSEQ multiplex PCR assay. For the multiplex PCR, a mixture combining 60 forward primers for TCR Vbeta segments and 13 reverse primers for TCR Jbeta segments was used. Amplification of the CDR3 region of rearranged TCR beta genes was performed with a multiplex PCR assay on genomic DNA. Amplified TCR beta libraries were sequenced as 87-base-pair reads on the Illumina HiSeq System. The published analysis was carried out like this. In a later analysis, tens of millions of unique TCR beta chains were counted across the 650 to 700 repertoires, and approximately 11 million of these chains were shared by at least two donors. Raw reads were error-corrected and collapsed into unique sequences with a nearest-neighbor algorithm that merged closely related sequences to remove PCR and sequencing errors. V, D and J gene segments were assigned by aligning CDR3 sequences to IMGT reference sequences. For a sequence to be retained, at least a six-nucleotide match to both a V gene segment and a J gene segment was required. Rearrangements were called productive when the CDR3 lacked stop codons and stayed in frame with V and J; all others were non-productive. CDR3 was defined by IMGT convention, running from the second conserved V-encoded cysteine to the conserved J-encoded phenylalanine. In an earlier analysis of around 640 of the donors, sequences lacking an unambiguous match to a single V gene segment were excluded. In an earlier analysis of 500 to 750 of the donors, V segments were called functional above 56.7% productive rearrangements and were called segregating when the between-donor standard deviation exceeded 5%. To diagnose cytomegalovirus status from the catalog of TCR beta chain sequences, a statistical classification framework was built. V and J gene assignment, in a later analysis, came from comparing TCR nucleotide sequences with IMGT/GENE-DB human TR gene sequences. Using the TCRdist pipeline, a later analysis assigned CDR3 sequences along with most-parsimonious VDJ recombination scenarios. A later analysis defined each TCR beta chain by its CDR3 amino acid sequence plus V-gene family, and excluded reads lacking a unique V-gene family. In a later analysis, several hundred highly shared, low-generation-probability nucleotide sequences were removed to address suspected cross-contamination and a sequencing artifact. In a later analysis, a clonal expansion index was calculated for each public chain from normalized within-repertoire ranks of inferred template counts. In a later analysis, generation probabilities were computed with a VDJ recombination model fitted to out-of-frame rearrangements, and the resulting probabilities were checked against IGoR. In a later analysis, TCR-TCR, TCR-HLA and TCR-CMV co-occurrence was scored with hypergeometric tests, and a repertoire-size bias correction was applied to TCR pairs. A later analysis estimated false discovery rates by permuting HLA or CMV assignments 20 times. In a later analysis, co-occurring TCRs were grouped using DBSCAN, and TCRdist sequence similarity was added for clustering within HLA-allele-positive subsets. Repertoires with fewer than 30,000 or more than 120,000 public chains were left out of co-occurrence clustering, as were five repertoires with anomalous nucleotide sharing. Here the immuneACCESS table is served through TCRdb, limited to in-frame sequences with V and J called. Missing clones are a known gap in these copies; in checked studies unresolved V genes cover under half, and the rest lacks a known reason. V, J and clone size derive from that table, while D and trimming were established from the DNA sequence. This sample is represented by about 100,000 clones; about 68% of them were singletons. The ten largest clones add up to around an eighth of the sample.

Recombination connected TRBV4-2 to TRBJ2-1; the best D guess is TRBD2, with 6 bases matching. The clonotype comes from a male donor in good health and CMV-seropositive. The specimen sequenced was PBMCs. The DNA sequence is given as TGTGCCAGCAGCCAAGAGCCGGGCAGACTAGCCTACAATGAGCAGTTCTTC. This translates into CASSQEPGRLAYNEQFF.